A single count supports the clone carrying this TCR beta chain. In the source study's methods: By means of reference gene primer amplification, nucleated cell counts were estimated. The method was immunoSEQ multiplex PCR; TCRdb's version includes in-frame clones alone and lacks a portion of them. V and J calls and clone size are given by that table; D and trimming were obtained from the DNA. There are approximately 97,000 clones in the sample; under 85% occur only once, and roughly 12% lies in the top ten. These data belong to a study of blood T cell repertoires in COVID-19. Study overall: Samples of COVID-19 (acute and convalescent) were obtained from the United States, Italy and Spain.

The CDR3 is made up of 15 amino acids. V lost 5 bases, J lost 7 bases, and 5 bases stayed unmatched. Germline V lookup: CDR1 MDHEN, CDR2 SYDVKM. The chain joins TRBV28 to TRBJ2-1; 13 bases align to TRBD2. The specimen sequenced was peripheral blood. The sequence was collected from a human donor in a cohort sampled during active COVID-19. CDR3 bases: TGTGCCAGCAGTCCACTAGCGGGAGGGCCGAATGAGCAGTTCTTC. Its protein is CASSPLAGGPNEQFF.